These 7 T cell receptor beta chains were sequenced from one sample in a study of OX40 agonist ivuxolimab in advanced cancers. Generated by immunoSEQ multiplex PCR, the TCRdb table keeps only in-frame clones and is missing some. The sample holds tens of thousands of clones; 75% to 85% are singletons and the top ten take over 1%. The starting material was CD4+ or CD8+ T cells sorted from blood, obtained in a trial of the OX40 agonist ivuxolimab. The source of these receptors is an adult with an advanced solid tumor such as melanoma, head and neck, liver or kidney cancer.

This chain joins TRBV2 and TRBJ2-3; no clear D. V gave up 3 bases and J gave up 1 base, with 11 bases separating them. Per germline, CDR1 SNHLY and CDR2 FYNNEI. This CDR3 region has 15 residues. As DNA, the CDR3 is TGTGCCAGCAGTGAGGCAGGAATCGGCACAGATACGCAGTATTTT. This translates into CASSEAGIGTDTQYF.

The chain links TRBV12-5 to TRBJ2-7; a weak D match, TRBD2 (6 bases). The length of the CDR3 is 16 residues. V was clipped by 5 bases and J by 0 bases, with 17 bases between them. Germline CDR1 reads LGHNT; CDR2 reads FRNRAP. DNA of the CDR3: TGTGCTAGTGGTCTTGCCGGGGGTCCGAGCTCCTACGAGCAGTACTTC. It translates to CASGLAGGPSSYEQYF.

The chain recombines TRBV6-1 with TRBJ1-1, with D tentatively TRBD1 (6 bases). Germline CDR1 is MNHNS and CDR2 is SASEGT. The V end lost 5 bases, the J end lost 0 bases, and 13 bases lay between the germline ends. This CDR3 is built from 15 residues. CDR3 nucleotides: TGTGCCAGCAGTTTAGACAGGTTTGTGAACACTGAAGCTTTCTTT. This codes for CASSLDRFVNTEAFF.

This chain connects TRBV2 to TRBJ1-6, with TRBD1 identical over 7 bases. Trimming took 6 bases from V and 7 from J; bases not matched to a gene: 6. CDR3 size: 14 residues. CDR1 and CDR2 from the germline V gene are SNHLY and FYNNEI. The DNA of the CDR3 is TGTGCCAGCAGGTCGGACAGGCCAAATTCACCCCTCCACTTT. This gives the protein CASRSDRPNSPLHF. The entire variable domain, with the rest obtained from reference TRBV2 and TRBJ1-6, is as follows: EPEVTQTPSHQVTQMGQEVILRCVPISNHLYFYWYRQILGQKVEFLVSFYNNEISEKSEIFDDQFSVERPDGSNFTLKIRSTKLEDSAMYFCASRSDRPNSPLHFGNGTRLTVT.

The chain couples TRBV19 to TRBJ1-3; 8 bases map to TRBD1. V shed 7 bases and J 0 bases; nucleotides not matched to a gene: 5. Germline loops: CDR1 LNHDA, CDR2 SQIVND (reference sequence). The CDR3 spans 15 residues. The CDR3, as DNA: TGTGCCAGTAACCTCGACAGGGGCTCTGGAAACACCATATATTTT. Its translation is CASNLDRGSGNTIYF.

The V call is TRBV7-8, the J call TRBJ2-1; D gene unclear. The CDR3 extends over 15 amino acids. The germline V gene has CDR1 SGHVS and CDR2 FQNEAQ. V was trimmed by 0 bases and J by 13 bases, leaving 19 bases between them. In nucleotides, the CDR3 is TGTGCCAGCAGCTTAGCTAGGCAGCGACCCTCGTATCAGTTCTTC. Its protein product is CASSLARQRPSYQFF.

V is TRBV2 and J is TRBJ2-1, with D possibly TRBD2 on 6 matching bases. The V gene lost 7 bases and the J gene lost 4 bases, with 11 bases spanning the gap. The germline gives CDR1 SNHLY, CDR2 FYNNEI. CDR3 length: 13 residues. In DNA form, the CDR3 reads TGTGCCAGCATCGGCGGGATGTACAATGAGCAGTTCTTC. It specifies CASIGGMYNEQFF. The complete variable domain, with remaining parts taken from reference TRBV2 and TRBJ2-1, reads EPEVTQTPSHQVTQMGQEVILRCVPISNHLYFYWYRQILGQKVEFLVSFYNNEISEKSEIFDDQFSVERPDGSNFTLKIRSTKLEDSAMYFCASIGGMYNEQFFGPGTRLTVL.